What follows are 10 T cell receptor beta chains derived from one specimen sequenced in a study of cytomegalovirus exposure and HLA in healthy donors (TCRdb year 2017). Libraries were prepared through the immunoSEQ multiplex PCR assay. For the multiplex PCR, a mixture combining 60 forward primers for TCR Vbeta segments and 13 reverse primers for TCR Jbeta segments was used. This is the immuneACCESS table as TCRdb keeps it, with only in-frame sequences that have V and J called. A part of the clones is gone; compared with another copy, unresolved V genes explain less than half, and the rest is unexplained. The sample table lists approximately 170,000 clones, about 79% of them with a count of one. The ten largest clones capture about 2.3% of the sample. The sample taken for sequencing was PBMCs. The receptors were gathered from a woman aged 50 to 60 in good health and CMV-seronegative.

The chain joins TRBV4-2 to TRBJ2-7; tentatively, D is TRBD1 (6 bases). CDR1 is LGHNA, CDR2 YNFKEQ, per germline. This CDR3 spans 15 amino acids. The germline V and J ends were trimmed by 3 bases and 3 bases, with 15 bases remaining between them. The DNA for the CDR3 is TGTGCCAGCAGCCACCCCGGGACACAAGTCTACGAGCAGTACTTC. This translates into CASSHPGTQVYEQYF.

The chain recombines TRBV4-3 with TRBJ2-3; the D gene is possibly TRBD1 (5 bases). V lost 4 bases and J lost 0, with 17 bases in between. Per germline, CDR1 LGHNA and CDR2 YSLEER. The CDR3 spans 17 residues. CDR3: CASSPQGVAKSTDTQYF. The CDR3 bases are TGCGCCAGCAGCCCCCAAGGGGTAGCCAAAAGCACAGATACGCAGTATTTT.

The CDR3 nucleotides read TGTGCCAGCAGCCGGCGCCGGGGGGGTGGCTACACCTTC. Its protein is CASSRRRGGGYTF. The chain couples TRBV7-3 to TRBJ1-2, with a possible D match to TRBD1 (5 bases). Germline CDR1 and CDR2: SGHTA and FQGTGA. The V end lost 5 bases, the J end lost 7 bases, and 14 bases lay between the germline ends. The CDR3 runs to 13 residues. The variable domain in full, completed from reference TRBV7-3 and TRBJ1-2, reads GAGVSQTPSNKVTEKGKYVELRCDPISGHTALYWYRQSLGQGPEFLIYFQGTGAADDSGLPNDRFFAVRPEGSVSTLKIQRTERGDSAVYLCASSRRRGGGYTFGSGTRLTVV.

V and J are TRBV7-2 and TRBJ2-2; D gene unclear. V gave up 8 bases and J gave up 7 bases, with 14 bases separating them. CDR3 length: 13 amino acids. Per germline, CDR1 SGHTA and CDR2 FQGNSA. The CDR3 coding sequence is TGTGCCAGCGCACGAGCGCACGGCGGGGAGCTGTTTTTT. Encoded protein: CASARAHGGELFF.

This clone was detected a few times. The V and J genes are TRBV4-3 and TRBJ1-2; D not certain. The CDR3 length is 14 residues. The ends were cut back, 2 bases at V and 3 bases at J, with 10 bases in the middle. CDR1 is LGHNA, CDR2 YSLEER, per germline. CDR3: CASSQLPSDYGYTF. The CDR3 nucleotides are TGCGCCAGCAGCCAACTCCCCTCGGACTATGGCTACACCTTC.

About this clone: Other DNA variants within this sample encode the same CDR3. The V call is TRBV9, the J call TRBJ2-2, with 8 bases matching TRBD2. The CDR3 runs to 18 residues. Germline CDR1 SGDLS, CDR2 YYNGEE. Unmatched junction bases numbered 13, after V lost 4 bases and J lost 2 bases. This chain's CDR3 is CASSLRRGGGTNTGELFF. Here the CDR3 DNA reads TGTGCCAGCAGCTTAAGGAGGGGCGGGGGGACCAACACCGGGGAGCTGTTTTTT.

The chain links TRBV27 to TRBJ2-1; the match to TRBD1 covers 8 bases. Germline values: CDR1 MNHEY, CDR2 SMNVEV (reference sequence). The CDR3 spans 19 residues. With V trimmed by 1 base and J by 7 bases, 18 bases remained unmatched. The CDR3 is CASSLFAVPGQGARNEQFF. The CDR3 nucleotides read TGTGCCAGCAGTTTATTCGCTGTACCGGGGCAGGGGGCGAGGAATGAGCAGTTCTTC.

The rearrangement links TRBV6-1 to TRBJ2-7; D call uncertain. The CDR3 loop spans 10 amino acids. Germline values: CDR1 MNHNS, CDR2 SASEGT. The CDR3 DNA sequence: TGTGCGGCAGAAACCTACGAGCAGTACTTC. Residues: CAAETYEQYF.

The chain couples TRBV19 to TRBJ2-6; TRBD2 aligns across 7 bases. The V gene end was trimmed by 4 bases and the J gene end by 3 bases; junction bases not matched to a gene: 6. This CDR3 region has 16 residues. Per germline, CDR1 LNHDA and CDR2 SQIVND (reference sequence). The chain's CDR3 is CASSKWEGGGANVLTF. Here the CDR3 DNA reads TGTGCCAGTAGTAAATGGGAGGGTGGTGGGGCCAACGTCCTGACTTTC.

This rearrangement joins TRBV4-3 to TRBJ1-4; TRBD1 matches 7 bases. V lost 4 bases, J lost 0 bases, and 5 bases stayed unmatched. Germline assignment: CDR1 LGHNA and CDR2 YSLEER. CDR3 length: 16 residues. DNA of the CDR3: TGCGCCAGCAGCCCAGGGGGGACAGCAACTAATGAAAAACTGTTTTTT. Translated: CASSPGGTATNEKLFF.